The 13 T cell receptor beta chains below all came from one sample that was sequenced in a study of early T cells in non-severe SARS-CoV-2 infection. Via MiXCR, TCRdb re-called the 5' RACE reads, giving one row per CDR3 protein. Seen here are 65,000 to 85,000 distinct CDR3 sequences, around 13% observed once, and the top ten hold 1.1%. The sample comprised whole blood. These receptor sequences come from an adult who was a healthcare worker with PCR-confirmed SARS-CoV-2 infection or an uninfected control (not recorded which).

This clonotype has at least ten counts. The rearrangement joins TRBV27 to TRBJ2-1; D may correspond to TRBD1 or TRBD2 (6 bases each). CDR1 and CDR2 (germline): MNHEY, SMNVEV (reference sequence). V was shortened by 6 bases and J by 4 bases, with 16 bases between the two germline ends. This CDR3 contains 15 residues. This CDR3 is CASSSGGRRYNEQFF. The CDR3 DNA follows: TGTGCCAGCAGCAGTGGGGGGCGCCGTTACAATGAGCAGTTCTTC.

The V and J genes are TRBV2 and TRBJ2-5; D assignment may be TRBD1 or TRBD2 (5 bases each). Trimming removed 5 bases from V and 6 bases from J, with 16 bases in between. The CDR3 has 14 amino acids. Germline CDR1 and CDR2: SNHLY and FYNNEI. Here the CDR3 reads CASSPGQPGQTQYF. CDR3 nucleotides: TGTGCCAGCAGTCCAGGACAACCGGGACAGACCCAGTACTTC.

At least ten counts were recorded for this clonotype. This chain connects TRBV7-2 to TRBJ1-5, with no clear D. The V end was cut by 3 bases, the J end by 9 bases, with 12 bases between. Germline lookup yields CDR1 SGHTA and CDR2 FQGNSA. This CDR3 spans 13 amino acids. The DNA for the CDR3 is TGTGCCAGCAGCTTTGGGGAATTTCGGCCCCAGCATTTT. Protein product: CASSFGEFRPQHF.

V is TRBV30 and J is TRBJ1-1; tentative D call: TRBD1 (5 bases). CDR1 and CDR2 (germline): GTSNPN, SVGIG (reference sequence). This CDR3 spans 12 amino acids. V was trimmed by 0 bases and J by 6 bases, leaving 8 bases between them. The CDR3 is CAWSVRGAEAFF. CDR3 in DNA: TGTGCCTGGAGTGTAAGAGGGGCTGAAGCTTTCTTT.

The CDR3 reads CAISESWEDEQFF. CDR3 nucleotides: TGTGCCATCAGTGAGTCGTGGGAGGATGAGCAGTTCTTC. This chain joins TRBV10-3 and TRBJ2-1, with D possibly TRBD2 on 6 matching bases. Germline values: CDR1 ENHRY, CDR2 SYGVKD. The V end was cut by 0 bases, the J end by 8 bases, with 8 bases between. This CDR3 contains 13 residues.

This clonotype was counted a few times. The CDR3 sequence is CASSWGVAGPPYQETQYF. CDR3 nucleotide sequence: TGTGCCAGCAGCTGGGGAGTAGCGGGTCCTCCGTACCAAGAGACCCAGTACTTC. V is TRBV11-2 and J is TRBJ2-5, with 7 nucleotides matching TRBD2. CDR1 is SGHAT and CDR2 is FQNNGV in the germline V gene. The CDR3 contains 18 residues. The ends lost 4 bases at V and 0 bases at J; junction bases unmatched: 14.

In its sample, this clonotype was seen a few times. The chain recombines TRBV20-1 with TRBJ2-7; 8 nucleotides align to TRBD1. V dropped 3 bases and J dropped 1; count of bases not matched to a gene: 5. CDR1 is DFQATT and CDR2 is SNEGSKA in the germline V gene (reference sequence). This CDR3 comprises 14 residues. CDR3 in amino acids: CSASLQGASYEQYF. CDR3 sequence (DNA): TGCAGTGCTAGTCTCCAGGGGGCATCCTACGAGCAGTACTTC.

This chain connects TRBV28 to TRBJ2-4; maybe TRBD1 (6 bases). Germline assignment: CDR1 MDHEN and CDR2 SYDVKM. V was cut by 2 bases and J by 6 bases, with 14 bases left in between. CDR3 size: 15 residues. The CDR3 nucleotides are TGTGCCAGCAGTTTACCAATCCTGACAGGAAACATTCAGTACTTC. Translating gives CASSLPILTGNIQYF.

In its sample, this clonotype was seen a few times. The chain uses TRBV6-2 or TRBV6-3 and TRBJ2-1; D unclear. Trimming removed 10 bases at V and 0 bases at J, with 13 bases between. Germline V gene lookup returns CDR1 MNHEY and CDR2 SVGEGT. CDR3 length: 14 amino acids. DNA of the CDR3: TGTGCCACCGATTTGGGTAGCTCCTACAATGAGCAGTTCTTC. It codes for CATDLGSSYNEQFF.

This clonotype occurred many times. V and J are TRBV6-2 or TRBV6-3 and TRBJ2-7; TRBD2 matches 7 bases. The CDR3 length is 15 residues. The V and J ends lost 2 bases and 3 bases, in that order; junction bases with no gene match: 7. CDR1 MNHEY and CDR2 SVGEGT come from the germline V gene. The CDR3 loop is CASSYGSLAHYEQYF. The CDR3 region has the DNA TGTGCCAGCAGTTACGGTTCACTAGCGCACTACGAGCAGTACTTC.

Ten or more counts support this clonotype. The chain couples TRBV6-2 or TRBV6-3 to TRBJ2-7; weak D call: TRBD1 (5 bases). The CDR3 loop spans 15 amino acids. Deletions cut 6 bases from V and 1 base from J, with 16 bases between. In germline, CDR1 is MNHEY, CDR2 SVGEGT. CDR3 nucleotides: TGTGCCAGCAGAAGCTGGACATCACTTTCCTACGAGCAGTACTTC. Encoded protein: CASRSWTSLSYEQYF.

The chain recombines TRBV6-9 with TRBJ1-1; 9 nucleotides line up with TRBD1. V lost 2 bases to trimming and J lost 3 bases; unmatched junction nucleotides: 7. CDR1 MNHGY and CDR2 SVAAGI come from the germline V gene. This CDR3 region has 16 residues. In DNA, the CDR3 is TGTGCCAGCAGTTATACTTTATGGACAGGGGACACTGAAGCTTTCTTT. Translating gives CASSYTLWTGDTEAFF.

The chain combines TRBV29-1 with TRBJ2-3; 7 bases are shared with TRBD2. The CDR3 runs 14 residues. Germline loops: CDR1 SQVTM, CDR2 ANQGSEA. V lost 2 bases, J lost 5 bases, and 7 bases stayed unmatched. The CDR3 here is CSVEPSGLQDTQYF. The DNA for the CDR3 is TGCAGCGTTGAACCTAGCGGCCTCCAAGATACGCAGTATTTT.